The entry below gives a single TCR beta chain sequence along with its context. Its cognate antigen is unknown. Per the germline V gene, CDR1 is MDHEN and CDR2 is SYDVKM. CDR3 length equals 14 residues. V was shortened by 3 bases and J by 7 bases, with 13 bases between the two germline ends. Primers included in the PCR were 60 Vbeta and 13 Jbeta primers. Produced via immunoSEQ multiplex PCR; TCRdb's table is partial and in-frame only. Here the sample spans some 150,000 clones, 80% being singletons. These data come from a study of cytomegalovirus exposure and HLA in healthy donors. As for the study in general: Within the Caucasian-associated ancestry cluster were roughly 79% of the 300 to 450 genotyped donors. Whole-study results and caveats: Most likely, a cluster of highly shared sequence variants arose as a sequencing artifact. Relative to equally common others, HLA-associated TCR beta chains showed greater clonal expansion in a later analysis.

This clonotype was sampled from a young man in good health and CMV-seronegative. Sequenced material: PBMCs. The J gene is TRBJ1-5, the V gene TRBV28, with a tentative D call TRBD1 (5 bases). The CDR3 region has the DNA TGTGCCAGCAGTTTGGGGCTCAGGGAACAGCCCCAGCATTTT. Translating gives CASSLGLREQPQHF.